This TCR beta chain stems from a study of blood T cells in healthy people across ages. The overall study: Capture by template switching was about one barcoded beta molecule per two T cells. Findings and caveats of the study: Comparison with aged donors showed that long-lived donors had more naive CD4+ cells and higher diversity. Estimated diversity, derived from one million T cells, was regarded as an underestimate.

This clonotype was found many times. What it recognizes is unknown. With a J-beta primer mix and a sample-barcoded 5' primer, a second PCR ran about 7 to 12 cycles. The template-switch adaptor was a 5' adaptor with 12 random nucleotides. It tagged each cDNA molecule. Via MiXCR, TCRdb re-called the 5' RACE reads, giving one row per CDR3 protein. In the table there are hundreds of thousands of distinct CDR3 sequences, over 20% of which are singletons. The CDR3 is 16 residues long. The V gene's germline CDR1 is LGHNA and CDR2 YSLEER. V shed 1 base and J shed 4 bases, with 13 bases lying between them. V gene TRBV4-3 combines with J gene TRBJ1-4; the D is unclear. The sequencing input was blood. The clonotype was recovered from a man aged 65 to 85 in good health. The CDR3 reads CASSQGVSTINEKLFF. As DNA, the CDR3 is TGCGCCAGCAGCCAAGGTGTATCGACTATTAATGAAAAACTGTTTTTT.